Sequencing of this T cell receptor beta chain was carried out in a study of metastatic and nonmetastatic thyroid tumors (TCRdb year 2020). Background on the whole study: For patients with malignant and with benign thyroid disease, the researchers compared repertoires between peripheral blood samples and tumor or nodule tissue samples.

V is pared back by 8 bases and J by 4 bases, with 9 bases lying between the germline termini. From the cysteine up to the phenylalanine, the CDR3 has a length of 12 residues. Solely the CDR3 DNA is kept, with 36 bases framed from the first base. Per the germline V gene, MGHRA is the CDR1 and YSYEKL is the CDR2. Library preparation employed PCR. The run used an Illumina HiSeq 4000. High-throughput sequencing was used to profile the TCR beta-chain CDR3 region of every patient. The study's own analysis went as follows. CDR3 differences across clinicopathological groups were used to build a classifier for discriminating distant-metastatic papillary thyroid cancer patients. To measure repertoire diversity the researchers used the Shannon index, while the Morisita-Horn index served to gauge how similar the tumor and blood repertoires were. TCRdb redid the processing of the public reads, applying fastp at Q25 and MiXCR, and retained in-frame beta chains. In this record, the V and J calls reflect TCRdb's handling and not the investigators' own analysis. The sample table lists approximately 5,000 clones, about 29% of them with a count of one. The ten most abundant clones make up roughly 9.6% of the sample.

For this clone: Its specific antigen is unknown. No base quality values were provided; no much bigger clone lies one nucleotide off.

Summary of the overall study and its limitations: In both blood and tumor samples, TCR beta diversity was reported to be significantly higher in malignant tumors than in benign nodules.

None of the patients had been given any treatment before thyroid surgery. Patient clinical samples collected from about 2012 to 2019 were retrospectively analysed using T-cell receptor beta sequencing. This sequence originates from a female donor with papillary thyroid cancer or a benign thyroid nodule (not recorded which). Some clones in this sample may be carry-over from other donors' samples. The sequenced sample consisted of adjacent normal tissue. The chain joins TRBV4-1 to TRBJ1-3; a confident D gene designation cannot be given. The CDR3 here reads CASLSFGNTIYF. The DNA sequence reads TGCGCCAGCCTGAGTTTCGGAAACACCATATATTTT.